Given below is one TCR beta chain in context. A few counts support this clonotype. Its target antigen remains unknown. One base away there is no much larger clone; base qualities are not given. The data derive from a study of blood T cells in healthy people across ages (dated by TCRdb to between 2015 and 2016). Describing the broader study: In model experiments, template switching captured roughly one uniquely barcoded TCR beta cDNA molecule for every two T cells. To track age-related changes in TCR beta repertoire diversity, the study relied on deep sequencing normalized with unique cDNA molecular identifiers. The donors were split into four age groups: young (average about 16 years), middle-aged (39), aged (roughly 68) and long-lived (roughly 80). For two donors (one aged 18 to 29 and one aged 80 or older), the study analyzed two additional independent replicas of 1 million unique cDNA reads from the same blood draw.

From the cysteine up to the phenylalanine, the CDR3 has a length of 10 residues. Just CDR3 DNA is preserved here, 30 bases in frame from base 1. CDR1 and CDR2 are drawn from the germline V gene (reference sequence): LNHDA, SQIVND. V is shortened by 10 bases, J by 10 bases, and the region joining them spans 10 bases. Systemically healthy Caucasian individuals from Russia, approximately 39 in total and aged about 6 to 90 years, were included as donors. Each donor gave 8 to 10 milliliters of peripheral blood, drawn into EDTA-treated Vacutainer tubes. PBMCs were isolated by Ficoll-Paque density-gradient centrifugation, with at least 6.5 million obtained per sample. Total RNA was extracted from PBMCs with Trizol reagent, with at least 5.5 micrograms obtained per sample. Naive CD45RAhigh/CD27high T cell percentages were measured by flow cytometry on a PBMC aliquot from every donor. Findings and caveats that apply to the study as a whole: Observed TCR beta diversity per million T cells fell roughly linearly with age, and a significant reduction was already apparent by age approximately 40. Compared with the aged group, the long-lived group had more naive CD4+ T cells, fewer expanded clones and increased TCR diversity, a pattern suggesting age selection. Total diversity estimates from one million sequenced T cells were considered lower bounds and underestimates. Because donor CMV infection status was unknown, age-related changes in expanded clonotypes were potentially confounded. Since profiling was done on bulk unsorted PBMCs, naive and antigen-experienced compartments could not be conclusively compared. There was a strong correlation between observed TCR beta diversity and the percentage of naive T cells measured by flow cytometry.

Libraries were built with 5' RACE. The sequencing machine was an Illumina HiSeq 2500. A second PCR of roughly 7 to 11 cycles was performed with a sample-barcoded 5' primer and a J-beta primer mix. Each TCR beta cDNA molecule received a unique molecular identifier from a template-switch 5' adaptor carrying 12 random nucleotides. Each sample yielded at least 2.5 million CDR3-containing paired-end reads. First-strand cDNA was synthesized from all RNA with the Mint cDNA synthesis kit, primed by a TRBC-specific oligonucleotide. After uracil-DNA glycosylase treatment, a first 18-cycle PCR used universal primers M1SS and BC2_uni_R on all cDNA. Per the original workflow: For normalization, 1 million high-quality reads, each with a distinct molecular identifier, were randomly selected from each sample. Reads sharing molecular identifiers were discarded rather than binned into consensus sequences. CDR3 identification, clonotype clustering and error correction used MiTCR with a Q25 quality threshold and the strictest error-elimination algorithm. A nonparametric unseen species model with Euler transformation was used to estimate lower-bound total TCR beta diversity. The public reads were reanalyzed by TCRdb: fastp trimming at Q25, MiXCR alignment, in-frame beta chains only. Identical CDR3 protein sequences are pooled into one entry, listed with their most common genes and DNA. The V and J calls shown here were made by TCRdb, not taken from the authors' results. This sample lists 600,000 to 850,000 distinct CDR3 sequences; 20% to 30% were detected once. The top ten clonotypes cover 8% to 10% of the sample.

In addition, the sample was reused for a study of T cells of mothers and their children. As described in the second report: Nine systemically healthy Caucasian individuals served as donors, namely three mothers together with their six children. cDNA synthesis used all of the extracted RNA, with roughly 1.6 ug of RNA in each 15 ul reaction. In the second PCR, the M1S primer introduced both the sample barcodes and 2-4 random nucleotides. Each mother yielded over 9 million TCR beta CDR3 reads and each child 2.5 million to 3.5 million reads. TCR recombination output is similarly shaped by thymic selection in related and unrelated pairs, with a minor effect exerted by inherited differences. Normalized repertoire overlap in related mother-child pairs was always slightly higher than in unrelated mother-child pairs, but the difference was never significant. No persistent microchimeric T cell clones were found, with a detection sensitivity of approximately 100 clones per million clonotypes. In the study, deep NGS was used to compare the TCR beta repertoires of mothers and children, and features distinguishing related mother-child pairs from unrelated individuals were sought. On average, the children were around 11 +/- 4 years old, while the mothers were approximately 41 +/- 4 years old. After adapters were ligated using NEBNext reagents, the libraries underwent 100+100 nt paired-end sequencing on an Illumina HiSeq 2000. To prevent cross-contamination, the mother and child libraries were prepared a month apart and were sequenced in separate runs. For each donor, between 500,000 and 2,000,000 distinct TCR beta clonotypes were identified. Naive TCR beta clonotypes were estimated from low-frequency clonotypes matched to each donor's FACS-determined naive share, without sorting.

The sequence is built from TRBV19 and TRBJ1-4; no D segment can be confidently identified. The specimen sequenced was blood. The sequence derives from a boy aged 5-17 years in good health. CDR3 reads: CATLHRKLFF. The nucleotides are TGTGCCACCCTTCACAGAAAACTGTTTTTT.